In its sample, the clone carrying this TCR beta chain was seen a few times. This record belongs to a study of T cells after yellow fever vaccination. Germline loops: CDR1 MNHEY, CDR2 SVGAGI. This CDR3 is built from 16 residues. Trimming removed 2 bases from V and 0 bases from J, with 13 bases in between. The study made its TCR cDNA through 5'RACE template switching. That step introduced a universal primer site along with UMIs. TCRdb independently ran MiXCR on the 5' RACE reads; one entry per CDR3 protein. The sample yields about 180,000 distinct CDR3 sequences, approximately 6% seen once. V gene TRBV6-5 combines with J gene TRBJ1-2; D unresolved. This sequence originates from a man aged 18 to 30 who received the YFV17D yellow fever vaccine. This specimen was CD4+ T cells sorted from PBMCs, taken on the day of the first yellow fever vaccination. CDR3 coding DNA: TGTGCCAGCAGTTACATCCCGATTACAACTAACTATGGCTACACCTTC. This sequence encodes CASSYIPITTNYGYTF.